The T cell receptor (beta chain) under discussion was sequenced for a study of blood T cell repertoires in COVID-19. Background on the study: COVID-19 samples collected from the United States, Italy and Spain covered acute and convalescent phases. T cells, B-cell-depleted T cells, or PBMCs provided the cDNA or gDNA that served as material.

Trimming cost V 3 bases and J 6 bases, with 12 bases left between them. The CDR3 contains 13 residues. Per the germline V gene, CDR1 is LGHDT and CDR2 is YNNKEL (reference sequence). Authors' methods: The authors estimated nucleated cell counts from reference gene primer amplification. The assay was immunoSEQ multiplex PCR, and TCRdb's table has in-frame clones only and misses some. Clone size and the V and J calls come from that table; the DNA yielded D and trimming. The table shows under 130,000 clones, with 80% to 90% occurring only once. The TCR originated in a human donor in a cohort sampled during active COVID-19. V is TRBV3-1 (or the pseudogene TRBV3-2) and J is TRBJ2-7; D possibly corresponds to TRBD1 (5 bases). What was sequenced was peripheral blood. CDR3 sequence reads: CASSQLDRGEQYF. Here the CDR3 DNA reads TGTGCCAGCAGCCAGCTCGACAGAGGCGAGCAGTACTTC.